This entry features one TCR beta chain sequence. This receptor's antigen is unknown. Base qualities are not recorded, but no much larger clone differs from it by a single base. This sample was taken from a study of identifying expanded T cells in peripheral blood (dated by TCRdb to the late 2010s). Concerning the study at large: Four technical replicates, made by sequencing separate aliquots from the same pool of genomic DNA, were compared pairwise.

What the work shows at the level of the full study, not this receptor alone: It was expected by the authors that biological variance in healthy repertoires might increase further over much longer intervals, such as months to years. The binomial model flagged roughly 1.2 differentially abundant clones between technical replicates but roughly 15 over roughly two weeks and 19 over approximately 4 weeks. Variance in clone template counts between approximately two-week samples significantly increased with total template count across all healthy donors. Across all healthy-donor time intervals, the beta-binomial model significantly lowered both the number of clones called differentially abundant and the false-positive rate.

TCRbeta CDR3 regions were profiled by bias-controlled multiplex PCR amplification of genomic DNA with the immunoSEQ Assay. As for how the authors treated the data: To quantify the absolute abundance of each unique TCRbeta CDR3 region, the sequences were collapsed and filtered. Two models were used to test differential abundance: a binomial model (Fisher-equivalent) and a beta-binomial model that adds time-dependent variance fitted from healthy donors. Clones with fewer than 5 combined templates were removed, and a clone was called differentially abundant if the clone's Benjamini-Hochberg FDR was below 0.01. Beta-binomial variance was modeled as a function of total template count across the two samples using the form v = (b*log(k)+a)^2. The table comes from immuneACCESS by way of TCRdb, which keeps in-frame sequences with V and J called. Part of the clones is missing from these tables; in studies checked, under half for an unresolved V gene and the rest for unknown reasons. V and J calls and clone size are as listed in that table; D and trimming were resolved from the DNA. The sample yields approximately 140,000 clones; less than 90% were counted once. Clones ranked in the top ten supply 7.5% to 9% of the sample.

During the collection period, no immune events, such as infections, were documented for the healthy donors. Blood repertoires from healthy donors were used as a training cohort for calibrating time-dependent variance in a beta-binomial model of differential abundance of T-cell clones. The training cohort was composed of some ten healthy donors, 3 female and 7 male. The donors were between roughly 29 and 65 years old, with an average age of roughly 40 years. Whole blood, obtained from a commercial supplier, was collected from each healthy donor at three time points spaced about 2 weeks apart. For immunosequencing, genomic DNA was extracted from whole blood that had not been sorted. The germline ends are 10 bases apart after V is trimmed by 2 bases and J by 4 bases. CDR1 and CDR2, per the germline V gene, are SGDLS and YYNGEE. There are 15 amino acids in the CDR3, from cysteine to phenylalanine inclusive. CDR3 DNA only is kept here, 45 bases in frame from base 1.

Sequencing was performed on blood. The receptor was derived from a person aged 18 to 75 in good health. The V gene is TRBV9 and the J gene is TRBJ2-6; the D gene lacks a confident call. The nucleotide sequence is given as TGTGCCAGCAGCGTCGACCCCTCCGGGGCCAACGTCCTGACTTTC. Translated, this is CASSVDPSGANVLTF.